This T cell receptor (beta chain) emerged from a study of vaccination and CD4 T cells after COVID-19. The CDR3 is made up of 13 amino acids. Germline lookup yields CDR1 LNHDA and CDR2 SQIVND (reference sequence). Trimming removed 1 base at V and 1 base at J, with 4 bases between. Treatment here: approximately 10-day PBMC culture with coronavirus spike peptide pools or control peptides (ViraFEST assay). TCR sequencing followed the expansion of antigen-specific T cells with peptide pools in ViraFEST. Comments on this clonotype: No antigen is known for it.

The assay that was used to sequence DNA from cultured CD4+ T cells was the Oncomine TCR Beta short-read assay. TCRdb reprocessed the PCR reads with MiXCR, giving one entry per CDR3 protein. The data contain over 15,000 distinct CDR3 sequences, roughly 43% of them singletons. The rearrangement uses TRBV19 and TRBJ1-1; the D is unclear. The sequenced sample was CD4+ T cells from blood, cultured in vitro, obtained before SARS-CoV-2 vaccination. This TCR was sampled from a human donor who had recovered from COVID-19. For the CDR3, the DNA is TGTGCCAGTAGTATAGCCACGAACACTGAAGCTTTCTTT. This sequence encodes CASSIATNTEAFF.